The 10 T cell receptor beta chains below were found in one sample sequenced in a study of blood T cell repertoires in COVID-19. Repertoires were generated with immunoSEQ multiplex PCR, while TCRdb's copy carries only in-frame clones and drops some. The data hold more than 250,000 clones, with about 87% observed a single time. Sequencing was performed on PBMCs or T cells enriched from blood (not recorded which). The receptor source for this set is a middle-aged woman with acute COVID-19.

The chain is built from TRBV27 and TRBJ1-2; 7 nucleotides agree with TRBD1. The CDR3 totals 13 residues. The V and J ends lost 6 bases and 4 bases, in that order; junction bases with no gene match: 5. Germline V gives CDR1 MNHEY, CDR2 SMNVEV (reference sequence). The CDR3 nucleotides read TGTGCCAGCAGGACCTCAGGGGGCTATGGCTACACCTTC. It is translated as CASRTSGGYGYTF.

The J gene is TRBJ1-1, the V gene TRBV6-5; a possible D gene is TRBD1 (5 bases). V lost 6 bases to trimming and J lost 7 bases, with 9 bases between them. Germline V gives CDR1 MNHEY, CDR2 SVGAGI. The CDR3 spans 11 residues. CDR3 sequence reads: CASRQQDEAFF. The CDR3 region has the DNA TGTGCCAGCAGGCAACAGGATGAAGCTTTCTTT.

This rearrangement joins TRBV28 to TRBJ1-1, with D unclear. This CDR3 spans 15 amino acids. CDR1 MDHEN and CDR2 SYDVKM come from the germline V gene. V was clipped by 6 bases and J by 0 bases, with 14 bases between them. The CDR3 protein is CASSPAGSMNTEAFF. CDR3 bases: TGTGCCAGCAGCCCGGCGGGCAGCATGAACACTGAAGCTTTCTTT.

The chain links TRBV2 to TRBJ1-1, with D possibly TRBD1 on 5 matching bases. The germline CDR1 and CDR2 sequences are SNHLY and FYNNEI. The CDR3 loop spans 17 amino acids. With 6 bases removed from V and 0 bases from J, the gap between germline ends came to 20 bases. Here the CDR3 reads CASRLGAHPDMNTEAFF. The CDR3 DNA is TGTGCCAGCAGATTAGGGGCTCACCCGGACATGAACACTGAAGCTTTCTTT.

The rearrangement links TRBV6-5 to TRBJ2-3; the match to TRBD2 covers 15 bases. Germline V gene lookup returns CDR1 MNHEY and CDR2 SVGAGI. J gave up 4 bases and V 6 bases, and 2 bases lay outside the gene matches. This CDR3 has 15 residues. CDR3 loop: CASRRTSGRADTQYF. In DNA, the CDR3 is TGTGCCAGCAGAAGGACTAGCGGGAGGGCAGATACGCAGTATTTT.

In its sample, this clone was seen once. This CDR3 is CASSLRTSVRSEQYF. The CDR3, as DNA: TGTGCCAGTAGTCTTCGGACTAGCGTTCGTAGCGAGCAGTACTTC. The V call is TRBV19, the J call TRBJ2-7; 9 nucleotides match TRBD2. Per germline, CDR1 LNHDA and CDR2 SQIVND (reference sequence). The trim removed 5 bases at V and 6 bases at J, leaving 11 bases unmatched. There are 15 residues in the CDR3.

The CDR3 spells CASRGQAGLGYGYTF. The CDR3 DNA follows: TGTGCCAGCAGGGGGCAGGCCGGTCTTGGCTATGGCTACACCTTC. The chain uses TRBV2 and TRBJ1-2, with D possibly TRBD1 on 5 matching bases. CDR1 is SNHLY and CDR2 is FYNNEI in the germline V gene. There are 15 residues in the CDR3. Trimming removed 6 bases at V and 4 bases at J, with 18 bases between.

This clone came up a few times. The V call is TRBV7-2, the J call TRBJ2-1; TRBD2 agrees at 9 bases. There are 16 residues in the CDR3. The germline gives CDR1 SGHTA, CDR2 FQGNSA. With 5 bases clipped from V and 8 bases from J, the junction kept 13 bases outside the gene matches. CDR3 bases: TGTGCCAGCAGCCCTTCAACGGCTAGCGGGACCCATGAGCAGTTCTTC. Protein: CASSPSTASGTHEQFF.

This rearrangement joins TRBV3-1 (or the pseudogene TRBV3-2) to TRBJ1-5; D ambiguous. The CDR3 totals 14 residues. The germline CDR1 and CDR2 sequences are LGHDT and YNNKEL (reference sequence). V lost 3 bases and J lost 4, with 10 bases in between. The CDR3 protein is CASSQGGRNQPQHF. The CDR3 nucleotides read TGTGCCAGCAGCCAGGGAGGAAGAAATCAGCCCCAGCATTTT.

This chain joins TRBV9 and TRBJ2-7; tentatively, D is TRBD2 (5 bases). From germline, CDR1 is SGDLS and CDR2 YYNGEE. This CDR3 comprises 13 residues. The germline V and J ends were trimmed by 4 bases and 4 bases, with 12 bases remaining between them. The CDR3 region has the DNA TGTGCCAGCAGCCCAGGAGGTTTGTACGAGCAGTACTTC. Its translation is CASSPGGLYEQYF.